Reported below is one TCR beta chain. Its matching antigen is unknown. These data belong to a study of T cell repertoires in ileal Crohn's disease. About the study: The MI sample came from the proximal margin of the surgical specimen.

Time point meaning: proximal margin of the surgical specimen (macroscopically non-inflamed). The table came from immunoSEQ multiplex PCR; TCRdb's copy has only in-frame clones and leaves some out. The sample consists of just under 7,500 clones, less than 80% of them appearing once. Germline CDR1 reads SGHAT; CDR2 reads FQNNGV. The CDR3 extends over 14 amino acids. The V and J ends lost 5 bases and 6 bases, in that order; junction bases with no gene match: 5. The study, taken as a whole, reports: High-frequency clones were more common in sorted CD8 than CD4 cells. Every patient over 26.8% clonality showed endoscopic recurrence.

The chain has TRBV11-2 and TRBJ2-1; 9 bases match TRBD1. Sequenced: ileal tissue. The receptor was derived from an adult with Crohn's disease. The CDR3 DNA follows: TGTGCCAGCAGCGGAACGACAGGGGGCAATGAGCAGTTCTTC. Its protein product is CASSGTTGGNEQFF. Full variable domain (remainder filled in from reference TRBV11-2 and TRBJ2-1): EAGVAQSPRYKIIEKRQSVAFWCNPISGHATLYWYQQILGQGPKLLIQFQNNGVVDDSQLPKDRFSAERLKGVDSTLKIQPAKLEDSAVYLCASSGTTGGNEQFFGPGTRLTVL.